This T cell receptor (beta chain) was retrieved from a study of cytomegalovirus exposure and HLA in healthy donors. Study-level points and caveats: Most TCR sequences were uncommon, yet certain public TCRs appeared in many donors.

The CDR3 is 16 amino acids. CDR1 and CDR2 from the germline V gene are SGHVS and FQNEAQ. V lost 1 base to trimming and J lost 5 bases, with 15 bases between them. This clone showed up just once. Its specificity is not known. The donors were members of the roughly 120-subject validation cohort (separate from the roughly 700-subject first cohort). The method was immunoSEQ multiplex PCR; TCRdb's version includes in-frame clones alone and lacks a portion of them. The sample includes under 200,000 clones, around 96% seen only once; the top ten take roughly 1%. This clonotype originated in a woman under 30 in good health and CMV-seronegative. The chain is built from TRBV7-8 and TRBJ2-1, with D possibly matching TRBD1 (5 bases). The sequenced sample was PBMCs. The CDR3 spells CASSLEGYGIDNEQFF. CDR3 in DNA: TGTGCCAGCAGCTTAGAGGGGTATGGGATAGACAATGAGCAGTTCTTC.